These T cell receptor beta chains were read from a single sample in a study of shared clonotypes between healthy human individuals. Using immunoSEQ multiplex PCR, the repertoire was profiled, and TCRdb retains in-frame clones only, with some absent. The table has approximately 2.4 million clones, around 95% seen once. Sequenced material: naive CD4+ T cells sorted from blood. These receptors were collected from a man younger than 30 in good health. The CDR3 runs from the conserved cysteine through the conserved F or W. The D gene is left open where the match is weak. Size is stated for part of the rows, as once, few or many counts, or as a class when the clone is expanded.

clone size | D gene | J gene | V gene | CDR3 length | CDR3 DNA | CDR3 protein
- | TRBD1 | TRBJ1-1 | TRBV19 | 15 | TGTGCCAGTAGTTTACAGGGGGTAATGAACACTGAAGCTTTCTTT | CASSLQGVMNTEAFF
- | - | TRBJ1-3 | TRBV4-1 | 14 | TGCGCCAGCAGCCGGGCAGGGAACGGAAACACCATATATTTT | CASSRAGNGNTIYF
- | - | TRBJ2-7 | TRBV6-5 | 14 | TGTGCCAGCAGTTACCTGAGGGTTCCCTACGAGCAGTACTTC | CASSYLRVPYEQYF
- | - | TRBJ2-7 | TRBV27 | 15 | TGTGCCAGCAGTTTAAGTCTGGGGTCTCAAGCCAAGCAGTACTTC | CASSLSLGSQAKQYF
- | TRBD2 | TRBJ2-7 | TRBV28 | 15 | TGTGCCAGCAGTTATGTCCTAGCGGTCTCCTACGAGCAGTACTTC | CASSYVLAVSYEQYF
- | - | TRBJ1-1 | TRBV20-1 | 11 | TGCAGTGCTAGCCCGGACACTGAAGCTTTCTTT | CSASPDTEAFF
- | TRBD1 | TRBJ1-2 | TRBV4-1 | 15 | TGCGCCAGCAGCCAAGAGGACAGGCGATGGACGAGCTACACCTTC | CASSQEDRRWTSYTF
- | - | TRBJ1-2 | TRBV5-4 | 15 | TGTGCCAGCAGCTTGGACGGGACGGGGAACTATGGCTACACCTTC | CASSLDGTGNYGYTF
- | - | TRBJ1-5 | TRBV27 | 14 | TGTGCCAGCAGCTTTTGGCCGGGCAATCAGCCCCAGCATTTT | CASSFWPGNQPQHF
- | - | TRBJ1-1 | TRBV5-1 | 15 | TGCGCCAGCAGCCCGGAGGGAGGACTGAACACTGAAGCTTTCTTT | CASSPEGGLNTEAFF
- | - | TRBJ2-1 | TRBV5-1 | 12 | TGCGCCAGCAGCTTGGGAGCTAATGAGCAGTTCTTC | CASSLGANEQFF
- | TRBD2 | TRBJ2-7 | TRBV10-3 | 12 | TGTGCCACCGAGGGGAGTGGGACTAGCTTGTACTTC | CATEGSGTSLYF
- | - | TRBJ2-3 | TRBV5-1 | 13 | TGCGCCAGCAGACAGGCGAGCACAGATACGCAGTATTTT | CASRQASTDTQYF
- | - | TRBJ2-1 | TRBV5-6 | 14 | TGTGCCAGCAGCACGAGGGGGAGATACAATGAGCAGTTCTTC | CASSTRGRYNEQFF
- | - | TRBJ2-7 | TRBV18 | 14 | TGTGCCAGCTCACGACAAGCACGGGACTACGAGCAGTACTTC | CASSRQARDYEQYF
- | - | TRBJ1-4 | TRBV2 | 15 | TGTGCCAGCACCCGAATGGGACCGGAACTTGAAAAACTGTTTTTT | CASTRMGPELEKLFF
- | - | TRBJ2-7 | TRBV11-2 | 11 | TGTGCCAGCAGCTCTCCCTACGAGCAGTACTTC | CASSSPYEQYF
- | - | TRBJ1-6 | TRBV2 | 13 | TGTGCCAGCAGTCTCCGGTCCAATTCACCCCTCCACTTT | CASSLRSNSPLHF
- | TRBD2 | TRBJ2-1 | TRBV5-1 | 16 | TGCGCCAGCAGCTCTGGGGGGGACTCCCTTAGGGGTGAGCAGTTCTTC | CASSSGGDSLRGEQFF
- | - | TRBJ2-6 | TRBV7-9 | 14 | TGTGCCAGCATCCATAGTGGCGGGGCCAACGTCCTGACTTTC | CASIHSGGANVLTF
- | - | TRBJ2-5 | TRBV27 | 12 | TGTGCCAGCAGTCCCCAGGGAGAGACCCAGTACTTC | CASSPQGETQYF
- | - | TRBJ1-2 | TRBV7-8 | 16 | TGTGCCAGCAGCTTAGCTAGCGACGGCGACCTTTATGGCTACACCTTC | CASSLASDGDLYGYTF
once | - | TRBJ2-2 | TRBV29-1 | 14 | TGCAGCGTTGAGAGAGGGACTGGGACCGGGGAGCTGTTTTTT | CSVERGTGTGELFF
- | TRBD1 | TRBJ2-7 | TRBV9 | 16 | TGTGCCAGCAGCGTAGGTATCAGGACAGGGTGGGACGAGCAGTACTTC | CASSVGIRTGWDEQYF
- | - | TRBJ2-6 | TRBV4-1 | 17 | TGCGCCAGCAGCCTAGCCTCAACAGATTCTGGGGCCAACGTCCTGACTTTC | CASSLASTDSGANVLTF
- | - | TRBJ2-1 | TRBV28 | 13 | TGTGCCAGCAGTCTCACAGGGATGTATGAGCAGTTCTTC | CASSLTGMYEQFF
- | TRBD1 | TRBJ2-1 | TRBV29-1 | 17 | TGCAGCGTTGAATCGGCGGGACAGGGAATCGGGTTCGATGAGCAGTTCTTC | CSVESAGQGIGFDEQFF
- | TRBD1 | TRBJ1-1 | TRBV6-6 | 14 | TGTGCCAGCAGTTTCGACAGGGGAGGCACTGAAGCTTTCTTT | CASSFDRGGTEAFF
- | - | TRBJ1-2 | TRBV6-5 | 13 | TGTGCCAGCACCGGGCCCTCATTCTATGGCTACACCTTC | CASTGPSFYGYTF
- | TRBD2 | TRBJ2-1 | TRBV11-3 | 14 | TGTGCCAGCACCTCGGGACTAGGGGCCGATGAGCAGTTCTTC | CASTSGLGADEQFF
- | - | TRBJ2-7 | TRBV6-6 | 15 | TGTGCCAGCAGTTACTATGGCAGGGAGTCCTACGAGCAGTACTTC | CASSYYGRESYEQYF
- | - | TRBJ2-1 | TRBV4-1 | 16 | TGCGCCAGCAGCCAAGATCCAGCGAACTCCTACAATGAGCAGTTCTTC | CASSQDPANSYNEQFF
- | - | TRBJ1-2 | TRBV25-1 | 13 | TGTGCCAGCAGTGAAACGCGGAACTATGGCTACACCTTC | CASSETRNYGYTF
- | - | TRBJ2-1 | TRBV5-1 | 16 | TGCGCCAGCAGCTTGGTTCAGGGCGGACTTGGCAATGAGCAGTTCTTC | CASSLVQGGLGNEQFF
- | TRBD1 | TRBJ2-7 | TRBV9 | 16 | TGTGCCAGCAGCGTAGTGGACAGGGGTTTGTCCTACGAGCAGTACTTC | CASSVVDRGLSYEQYF
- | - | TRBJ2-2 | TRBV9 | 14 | TGTGCCAGCAGCGTAGGTGTGAACACCGGGGAGCTGTTTTTT | CASSVGVNTGELFF
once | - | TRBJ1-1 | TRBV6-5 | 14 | TGTGCCAGCAGTTACAGGGGTCGGAACACTGAAGCTTTCTTT | CASSYRGRNTEAFF
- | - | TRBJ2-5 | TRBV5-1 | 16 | TGCGCCAGCAGCTTCGACGGAGACCCACCCCGGGAGACCCAGTACTTC | CASSFDGDPPRETQYF
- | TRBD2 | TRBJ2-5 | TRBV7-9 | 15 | TGTGCCAGCAGCTCGGGACTAGCGGGAGTAGAGACCCAGTACTTC | CASSSGLAGVETQYF
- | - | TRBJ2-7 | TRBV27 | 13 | TGTGCCAGCAGTTTATCTTGGACCCACGAGCAGTACTTC | CASSLSWTHEQYF
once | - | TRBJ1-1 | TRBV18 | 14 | TGTGCCAGCTCCGGCGGGGGATTAAACACTGAAGCTTTCTTT | CASSGGGLNTEAFF
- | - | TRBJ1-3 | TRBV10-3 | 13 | TGTGCCAACGGCAGGGATTCTGGAAACACCATATATTTT | CANGRDSGNTIYF
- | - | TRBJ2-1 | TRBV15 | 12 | TGTGCCACCAGCAGAGACGACAATGAGCAGTTCTTC | CATSRDDNEQFF
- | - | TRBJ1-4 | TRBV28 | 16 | TGTGCCAGCAGGCCTCCAGGGGTAGTCCGCGGTGAAAAACTGTTTTTT | CASRPPGVVRGEKLFF
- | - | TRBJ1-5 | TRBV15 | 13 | TGTGCCACCAGCAGAGATCACCAGGGAATCCAGCATTTT | CATSRDHQGIQHF
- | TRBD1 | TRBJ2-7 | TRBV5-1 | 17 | TGCGCCAGCAGCTTGGGACAGGGGGCTAGAGGGTCCTACGAGCAGTACTTC | CASSLGQGARGSYEQYF
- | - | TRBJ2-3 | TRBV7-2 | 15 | TGTGCCAGCAGCTTAGCTTGGACTACCCCAGATACGCAGTATTTT | CASSLAWTTPDTQYF
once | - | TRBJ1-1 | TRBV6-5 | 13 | TGTGCCAGCGGGCGAGGGACGAACACTGAAGCTTTCTTT | CASGRGTNTEAFF
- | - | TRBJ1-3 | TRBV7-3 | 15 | TGTGCCAGCAGCCCCGGCGGGGCCTCTGGAAACACCATATATTTT | CASSPGGASGNTIYF
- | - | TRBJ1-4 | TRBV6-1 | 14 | TGTGCCAGCAGTAGACAGAGGGCTGATGAAAAACTGTTTTTT | CASSRQRADEKLFF
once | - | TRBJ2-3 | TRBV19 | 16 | TGTGCCAGTAGTGCCCGCCGGAGGACTACCACAGATACGCAGTATTTT | CASSARRRTTTDTQYF
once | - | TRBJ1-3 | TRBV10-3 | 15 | TGTGCCATCAGTGGTACAGCATTCTCTGGAAACACCATATATTTT | CAISGTAFSGNTIYF
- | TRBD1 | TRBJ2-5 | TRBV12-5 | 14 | TGTGCTAGTGGTCTGGGACAGGGCTTAGGGACCCAGTACTTC | CASGLGQGLGTQYF
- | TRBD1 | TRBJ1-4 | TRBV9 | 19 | TGTGCCAGCAGCAAAGTTACGGGACAGGGAACGACAACTAATGAAAAACTGTTTTTT | CASSKVTGQGTTTNEKLFF
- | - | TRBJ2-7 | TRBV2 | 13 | TGTGCCAGCATGCCGGGGTGGTCCTACGAGCAGTACTTC | CASMPGWSYEQYF
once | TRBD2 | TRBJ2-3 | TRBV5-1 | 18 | TGCGCCAGCAGGCCGTTGCTAGCGGGGGGCCTAAGCACAGATACGCAGTATTTT | CASRPLLAGGLSTDTQYF
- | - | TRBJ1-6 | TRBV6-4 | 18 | TGTGCCAGCAGTGAAGGGCCTGGGAGGGTGGCGAGTGGTTCACCCCTCCACTTT | CASSEGPGRVASGSPLHF
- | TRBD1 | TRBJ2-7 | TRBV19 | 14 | TGTGCCAGTAGTGTCGCAGGGGGCAACTACGAGCAGTACTTC | CASSVAGGNYEQYF
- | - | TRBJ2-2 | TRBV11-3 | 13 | TGTGCCAGCAGCCTACATACCACCGGGGAGCTGTTTTTT | CASSLHTTGELFF